This T cell receptor (beta chain) was obtained from a study of cytomegalovirus exposure and HLA in healthy donors. CDR3 length: 15 residues. The germline gives CDR1 SGHAT, CDR2 FQDESV (reference sequence). The ends lost 5 bases at V and 3 bases at J; junction bases unmatched: 6. The PCR employed 60 Vbeta primers together with 13 Jbeta primers. Clones were read by immunoSEQ multiplex PCR, and TCRdb kept only the in-frame ones, dropping some. This sample's table reports 120,000 to 150,000 clones. The specimen sequenced was PBMCs. The V call is TRBV11-1, the J call TRBJ2-1; 8 bases line up with TRBD1. This TCR derives from a man in his forties or fifties in good health and CMV-seronegative. This CDR3 reads CASSRPTGVYNEQFF. In nucleotides, the CDR3 is TGTGCCAGCAGCCGCCCGACAGGGGTCTACAATGAGCAGTTCTTC.